This TCR beta chain came from a study of T cell repertoires in urothelial bladder cancer (dated by TCRdb to the late 2010s). Study-level background: Of the roughly 12 resected lesions, three were clinically staged as cT0, three as cTa, three as cT1 and three as cT2 or greater. The study compared TCR repertoire clonality in bladder tumors with that in benign bladder inflammation. A total of approximately eleven resected bladder lesions, made up of urothelial carcinoma (UC+) and benign (UC-) specimens, were studied. Eleven to twelve patients who had bladder lesions and were undergoing transurethral resection were prospectively identified. The research as a whole found: In carcinoma specimens, one T-cell clone made up as much as 17% of infiltrating lymphocytes, versus less than 2.5% in benign specimens. Median tumor infiltrating lymphocyte percentage was more than 1.5% in carcinoma specimens and roughly 12% in benign specimens. Fewer T cells were found in urothelial carcinoma specimens than in benign specimens, with medians of approximately 5,500 and 24,000, respectively.

The TCR beta chain CDR3 region was sequenced with the immunoSEQ assay. The paper's data handling went like this. For every specimen, the T-cell fraction, clonal dominance and maximum TCR clone frequency were calculated. In its TCRdb copy, this immuneACCESS table keeps in-frame sequences only and misses some clones. Where compared with another copy, unresolved V genes explain less than half of these, and the others have no known cause. That table furnishes V, J and clone size, whereas the DNA furnished D and trimming. The sample table lists approximately 9,000 clones, approximately 52% of them with a count of one. The ten largest clones capture around 30% of the sample. Its CDR3 holds 18 amino acids, cysteine through phenylalanine. Here the CDR3 DNA is all that survives: 54 bases in frame from base 1. Via the germline V gene (reference sequence), CDR1 is GTSNPN and CDR2 SVGIG. At the junction V is shortened by 0 bases and J by 0 bases, with 18 bases in between.

As to this clone: Its specific antigen is unknown. Base-call qualities are not available, and no considerably larger clone is one nucleotide away.

Bladder lesion specimens were collected at transurethral resection and stored at -80C. From bladder specimens obtained at transurethral resection, DNA was extracted. The receptor was derived from a human donor with urothelial carcinoma. Specimen: tumor-infiltrating cells from bladder cancer. The V and J segments used are TRBV30 and TRBJ1-3; there is no confident call for the D gene. Here the CDR3 is given as CAWSVPGPPLLSGNTIYF. The DNA is TGTGCCTGGAGTGTACCCGGCCCGCCGCTACTCTCTGGAAACACCATATATTTT.